This TCR beta chain appears in the sequencing data of a study of T cells expressing NK-cell markers. About the study: It was sorted CD3+CD56+NKG2C+, CD3+CD56+NKG2C- and CD3+CD56-NKG2C+ T cells that supplied the TCR beta repertoires. Seven sequenced donors out of eight were HCMV-seropositive, one seronegative.

Germline V gene sequence: CDR1 SGHRS, CDR2 YFSETQ. This CDR3 is built from 14 residues. Each CDR3 protein gets one entry in TCRdb, which reprocessed the 5' RACE reads and gives no DNA. The table for this sample gives 500,000 to 700,000 distinct CDR3 sequences. The chain uses TRBV5-1 and TRBJ2-4; TCRdb's D call of TRBD1 is untestable without DNA. The specimen sequenced was blood T cells: a sorted CD56 or NKG2C T cell subset, CD4+ or CD8+ T cells, or bulk PBMC T cells (not recorded which). This clonotype was obtained from a man aged 18 to 29 in good health. CDR3 protein: CASTCYVQSDIQYF.